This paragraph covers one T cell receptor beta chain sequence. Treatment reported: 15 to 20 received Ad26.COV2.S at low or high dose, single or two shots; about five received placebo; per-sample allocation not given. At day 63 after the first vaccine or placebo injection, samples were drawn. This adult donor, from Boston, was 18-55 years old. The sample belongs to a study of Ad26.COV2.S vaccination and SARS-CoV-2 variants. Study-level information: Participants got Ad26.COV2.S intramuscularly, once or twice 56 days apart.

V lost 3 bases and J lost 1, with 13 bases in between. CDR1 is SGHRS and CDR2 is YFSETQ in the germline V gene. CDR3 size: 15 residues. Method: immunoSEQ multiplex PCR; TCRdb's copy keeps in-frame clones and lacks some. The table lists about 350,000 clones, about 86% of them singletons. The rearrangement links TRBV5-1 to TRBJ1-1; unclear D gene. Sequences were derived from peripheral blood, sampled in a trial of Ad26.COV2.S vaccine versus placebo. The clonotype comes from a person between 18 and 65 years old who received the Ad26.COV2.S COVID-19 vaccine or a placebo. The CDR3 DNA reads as TGCGCCAGCAGCTCCAATGACGGGAGGAACACTGAAGCTTTCTTT. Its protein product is CASSSNDGRNTEAFF.